This T cell receptor beta chain was sequenced during a study of T cell responses to AZD1222 COVID-19 vaccine. Whole-study findings and limits: CD4 TCRs associated with vaccination spanned spike, dominating at 160-218 and 743-854. In the spike-specific TCR repertoire, nearly half reportedly target unmutated variant regions. Recipients of AZD1222 seropositive at baseline numbered only 5 or 6. Clonal diversity may have been underestimated in mostly white British donors.

About this clone itself: Its antigen is unknown.

This CDR3 spans 15 amino acids. Germline V gene sequence: CDR1 SGDLS, CDR2 YYNGEE. The trim removed 3 bases at V and 8 bases at J, leaving 9 bases unmatched. Libraries were prepared by immunoSEQ multiplex PCR; TCRdb keeps only in-frame clonotypes and omits some of them. The sample shows roughly 190,000 clones, approximately 90% of them seen only once. The sequence derives from an adult who received the AZD1222 COVID-19 vaccine. The chain recombines TRBV9 with TRBJ2-1, with 9 positions matching TRBD1. The material sequenced was peripheral blood, taken 28 days after the second AZD1222 dose. In nucleotides, the CDR3 is TGTGCCAGCAGCGCCCCCGGGACAGGGATCCATGAGCAGTTCTTC. This translates into CASSAPGTGIHEQFF.